Following are 26 T cell receptor beta chains from one sample sequenced in a study of beta chain features in type 1 diabetes. The authors reverse transcribed all of the isolated RNA, so sequencing captured expressed TCRB transcripts. Here immunoSEQ multiplex PCR was the method, and the copy in TCRdb shows in-frame clones only, minus some. The sample lists roughly 290,000 clones; 15% were seen once. These receptors lack a known antigen. Study-wide findings and caveats: All four CD4+ subsets of Type 1 diabetes patients contained TCRB CDR3s that were moderately but significantly shorter.

Material for sequencing was naive CD4+ T cells from blood. The receptors stem from a man in his late teens or twenties with type 1 diabetes.

The chain recombines TRBV30 with TRBJ2-1, with TRBD2 matching over 10 bases. The CDR3 is 14 residues long. V lost 8 bases and J lost 2; bases outside the gene matches: 6. Germline V lookup: CDR1 GTSNPN, CDR2 SVGIG (reference sequence). CDR3 residues: CAAKLAGTYNEQFF. The CDR3, as DNA: TGTGCCGCGAAACTAGCGGGGACCTACAATGAGCAGTTCTTC.

This chain connects TRBV28 to TRBJ2-3, with 8 bases lining up with TRBD1. The CDR3 has 16 amino acids. V was pared by 5 bases and J by 2 bases, with 9 bases of the junction left unmatched. CDR1 and CDR2 from the germline V gene are MDHEN and SYDVKM. In nucleotides, the CDR3 is TGTGCCAGCAGTCAGTCCGGACAGGGAAACACAGATACGCAGTATTTT. Translated: CASSQSGQGNTDTQYF.

This clone appeared a few times. The gene calls are TRBV1 and TRBJ2-7; the table's TRBD2 call for D was not verified on the DNA. TRBV1 is classified as a pseudogene. CDR3 length: 11 residues. CDR3 DNA sequence: TGCACCAGCAGCCGAGGGAATCCTCAGTACTTC. Amino acids: CTSSRGNPQYF.

The chain is built from TRBV30 and TRBJ2-4, with 9 bases that match TRBD1. The CDR3 extends over 12 amino acids. After removal of 0 bases from V and 15 bases from J, the junction contained 6 bases not matched to a gene. In germline, CDR1 is GTSNPN, CDR2 SVGIG (reference sequence). CDR3 DNA: TGTGCCTGGAGTGTACGACAGGGGGGTTGGTACTTC. Amino acid sequence: CAWSVRQGGWYF.

The chain joins TRBV7-8 to TRBJ2-5; TRBD1 matches 10 bases. With V trimmed by 8 bases and J by 5 bases, 8 bases remained unmatched. Germline V gene sequence: CDR1 SGHVS, CDR2 FQNEAQ. The CDR3 totals 14 residues. This CDR3 is CASGYPDRGETQYF. CDR3 DNA: TGTGCCAGCGGTTACCCGGACAGGGGGGAGACCCAGTACTTC.

J is TRBJ2-1 and V is TRBV4-1; 8 nucleotides line up with TRBD2. The V and J ends lost 5 bases and 3 bases, in that order; junction bases with no gene match: 6. Germline values: CDR1 MGHRA, CDR2 YSYEKL. The CDR3 length is 15 residues. CDR3 nucleotide sequence: TGCGCCAGCAGCGTCGGGGGGGGCATCTACAATGAGCAGTTCTTC. Protein product: CASSVGGGIYNEQFF.

The chain carries TRBV28 and TRBJ1-6; 9 bases map to TRBD1. Per the germline V gene, CDR1 is MDHEN and CDR2 is SYDVKM. V was clipped by 5 bases and J by 7 bases; unmatched bases: 9. This CDR3 is built from 16 residues. This CDR3 reads CASSLSSGTGNSPLHF. The CDR3 coding sequence is TGTGCCAGCAGTCTCTCCTCCGGGACAGGGAATTCACCCCTCCACTTT. The whole variable domain, filled in from reference TRBV28 and TRBJ1-6, reads DVKVTQSSRYLVKRTGEKVFLECVQDMDHENMFWYRQDPGLGLRLIYFSYDVKMKEKGDIPEGYSVSREKKERFSLILESASTNQTSMYLCASSLSSGTGNSPLHFGNGTRLTVT.

This clone was seen more than once but under ten times. The rearrangement uses TRBV14 and TRBJ2-3, with 13 bases aligning to TRBD2. The ends lost 6 bases at V and 5 bases at J; junction bases unmatched: 5. In germline, CDR1 is SGHDN, CDR2 FVKESK. This CDR3 comprises 15 residues. The CDR3, as DNA: TGTGCCAGCAGTCCAACTAGCGGGAGGGTAGATACGCAGTATTTT. Residues: CASSPTSGRVDTQYF. The variable domain in full, completed from reference TRBV14 and TRBJ2-3, reads EAGVTQFPSHSVIEKGQTVTLRCDPISGHDNLYWYRRVMGKEIKFLLHFVKESKQDESGMPNNRFLAERTGGTYSTLKVQPAELEDSGVYFCASSPTSGRVDTQYFGPGTRLTVL.

This clone was picked up a small number of times. The chain uses TRBV25-1 and TRBJ2-4; 7 nucleotides align to TRBD1. V lost 3 bases and J lost 0; bases outside the gene matches: 5. The germline V gene has CDR1 MGHDK and CDR2 SYGVNS. The CDR3 covers 16 residues. As DNA, the CDR3 is TGTGCCAGCAGTGATCCAGGGGGATCAGCCAAAAACATTCAGTACTTC. It codes for CASSDPGGSAKNIQYF.

This clone was observed a handful of times. This chain joins TRBV25-1 and TRBJ1-4; 7 positions match TRBD1. Germline V CDR1 and CDR2: MGHDK, SYGVNS. V dropped 9 bases and J dropped 8; count of bases not matched to a gene: 9. The CDR3 is 13 amino acids. CDR3 loop: CASETGVGEKLFF. DNA for the CDR3: TGTGCCAGTGAAACAGGGGTAGGGGAAAAACTGTTTTTT.

This clone was observed a few times. The chain carries TRBV9 and TRBJ2-2, with 9 positions matching TRBD2. The CDR3 loop spans 18 amino acids. V dropped 1 base and J dropped 3; count of bases not matched to a gene: 10. The germline V gene encodes CDR1 SGDLS and CDR2 YYNGEE. The chain's CDR3 is CASSVPSPGTSYTGELFF. The DNA for the CDR3 is TGTGCCAGCAGCGTACCGAGTCCCGGGACTAGCTACACCGGGGAGCTGTTTTTT.

The chain uses TRBV27 and TRBJ2-2, with D possibly TRBD1 on 5 matching bases. V was cut by 6 bases and J by 2 bases, with 16 bases left in between. Germline V CDR1 and CDR2: MNHEY, SMNVEV (reference sequence). The CDR3 is 16 amino acids. CDR3 region: CASSRGQGTNTGELFF. CDR3 DNA: TGTGCCAGCAGCCGTGGTCAGGGAACTAACACCGGGGAGCTGTTTTTT.

The chain has TRBV28 and TRBJ2-3; the D gene is possibly TRBD2 (6 bases). Trimming removed 7 bases from V and 3 bases from J, with 14 bases in between. Germline loops: CDR1 MDHEN, CDR2 SYDVKM. This CDR3 region has 14 residues. The CDR3 coding sequence is TGTGCCAGCACAGTCGGCGGGAAGACAGATACGCAGTATTTT. Protein: CASTVGGKTDTQYF.

The V call is TRBV21-1, the J call TRBJ2-7; TRBD1, the table's D call, was not compared with the DNA. TRBV21-1 is labeled a pseudogene. This CDR3 has 13 amino acids. This CDR3 reads CASPRQGASEQYF. The CDR3 region has the DNA TGTGCCAGCCCACGGCAGGGGGCAAGCGAGCAGTACTTC.

The rearrangement joins TRBV7-8 to TRBJ2-2, with 10 bases matching TRBD2. CDR1 and CDR2 from the germline V gene are SGHVS and FQNEAQ. This CDR3 has 19 residues. The V segment lost 7 bases and the J segment 2 bases; nucleotides outside the gene matches: 16. The DNA of the CDR3 is TGTGCCAGCACCCTTAGACCGGCTAGCGGGAGCACCAACACCGGGGAGCTGTTTTTT. It codes for CASTLRPASGSTNTGELFF.

The CDR3 nucleotides are TGCGCCAGCAGCTCCCCGGGACAGGGAGGTTACGAGCAGTACTTC. Protein sequence: CASSSPGQGGYEQYF. The V call is TRBV5-1, the J call TRBJ2-7; 9 bases line up with TRBD1. The germline V gene has CDR1 SGHRS and CDR2 YFSETQ. Losses at the gene ends were 3 bases for V and 4 bases for J; bases not matched to a gene: 8. This CDR3 spans 15 amino acids.

The chain uses TRBV6-5 and TRBJ2-7; D possibly corresponds to TRBD2 (5 bases). This CDR3 region has 13 residues. Germline V gives CDR1 MNHEY, CDR2 SVGAGI. Trimming removed 6 bases at V and 3 bases at J, with 12 bases between. CDR3 residues: CASSNGEIYEQYF. CDR3 bases: TGTGCCAGCAGCAACGGGGAGATCTACGAGCAGTACTTC.

CDR3 DNA sequence: TGTGCCAGCAGCTTAGATAAAGCTAGCGGGGACAATGAGCAGTTCTTC. It encodes CASSLDKASGDNEQFF. The chain uses TRBV11-3 and TRBJ2-1, with 9 bases that match TRBD2. The CDR3 is made up of 16 amino acids. The junction had 5 bases not matched to a gene; V was cut back by 0 bases and J by 5 bases. From germline, CDR1 is SGHNT and CDR2 YENEEA.

This sequence joins TRBV4-3 and TRBJ1-5, with D possibly matching TRBD1 (5 bases). Germline assignment: CDR1 LGHNA and CDR2 YSLEER. Trimming shortened V by 4 bases and J by 6 bases, and 22 bases separated the two germline ends. The CDR3 covers 17 residues. The CDR3 region is CASSLHPTGRGGQPQHF. The CDR3 DNA reads TGCGCCAGCAGCCTTCATCCAACCGGGAGGGGAGGTCAGCCCCAGCATTTT.

This clone has just a few counts. The chain carries TRBV5-4 and TRBJ1-4; D gene uncertain. This CDR3 is built from 14 residues. The germline V gene encodes CDR1 SGHNT and CDR2 YYREEE (reference sequence). V was cut by 0 bases and J by 7 bases, with 10 bases left in between. The CDR3 sequence: CASSLGGSGEKLFF. For the CDR3, the DNA is TGTGCCAGCAGCTTGGGCGGTAGCGGTGAAAAACTGTTTTTT.

This clone was seen a single time. The V gene is TRBV6-5, the J gene TRBJ2-7; D gene ambiguous. The length of the CDR3 is 11 residues. CDR1 MNHEY and CDR2 SVGAGI come from the germline V gene. Trimming cost V 5 bases and J 7 bases, with 9 bases left between them. This CDR3 is CASSHLGEQYF. DNA for the CDR3: TGTGCCAGCAGTCATCTCGGGGAGCAGTACTTC.

V gene TRBV13 combines with J gene TRBJ2-5; tentative D call: TRBD2 (5 bases). The CDR3 has 14 residues. V gave up 1 base and J gave up 4 bases, with 10 bases separating them. Looked up from germline, CDR1 is PRHDT and CDR2 is FYEKMQ (reference sequence). The CDR3 coding sequence is TGTGCCAGCAGCTTAGATTTAGCGAGAGAGACCCAGTACTTC. Translation: CASSLDLARETQYF.

The V gene is TRBV23-1, the J gene TRBJ2-2; TRBD2 matches 10 bases. TRBV23-1 is designated an ORF whose function remains uncertain. V lost 7 bases and J lost 5; bases outside the gene matches: 7. The CDR3 length is 15 residues. CDR3 coding DNA: TGCGCCAGCATCCTTGGACTAGCGGCTACCGGGGAGCTGTTTTTT. Amino acids: CASILGLAATGELFF.

This sequence joins TRBV6-6 and TRBJ2-7, with D possibly matching TRBD1 (6 bases). Germline V gene lookup returns CDR1 MNHNY and CDR2 SVGAGI (reference sequence). The CDR3 length is 15 residues. V was cut by 4 bases and J by 0 bases, with 13 bases left in between. For the CDR3, the DNA is TGTGCCAGCAGTTTCCTACAGGGTCACTCCTACGAGCAGTACTTC. This codes for CASSFLQGHSYEQYF.

This clone was seen only a few times. This sequence joins TRBV9 and TRBJ2-2; the match to TRBD1 covers 10 bases. This CDR3 is 16 amino acids long. After removal of 0 bases from V and 7 bases from J, the junction contained 6 bases not matched to a gene. Germline values: CDR1 SGDLS, CDR2 YYNGEE. The CDR3 loop is CASSVETGGWHGELFF. The DNA of the CDR3 is TGTGCCAGCAGCGTAGAGACAGGGGGCTGGCACGGGGAGCTGTTTTTT.

The chain combines TRBV4-3 with TRBJ2-1; 8 bases line up with TRBD1. V was clipped by 3 bases and J by 0 bases; unmatched bases: 1. From germline, CDR1 is LGHNA and CDR2 YSLEER. The CDR3 is made up of 15 amino acids. The DNA for the CDR3 is TGCGCCAGCAGCCACAGGGGGCTCTCCTACAATGAGCAGTTCTTC. This translates into CASSHRGLSYNEQFF.